The 20 T cell receptor beta chains below all came from one sample that was sequenced in a study of CXCR3-negative and CXCR3-positive naive CD8 T cells. UMI labels and 5' RACE were used to prepare the TRB cDNA libraries. TCRdb re-called the 5' RACE reads, yielding one record per CDR3 amino acid sequence without DNA. The listing contains over 100,000 distinct CDR3 sequences. Sequenced input: naive CXCR3- CD8+ T cells from blood. Indicated subset: CD45RO-CCR7+CD27+CD95- naive CD8+ T cells lacking CXCR3 (TNR3-). The origin of the receptors is a human donor in good health. Some clones in this sample may be carry-over from other donors' samples.

The chain combines TRBV13 with TRBJ2-7; no DNA is available, so the TRBD1 call from TCRdb remains unchecked. The CDR3 has 15 residues. CDR1 PRHDT and CDR2 FYEKMQ come from the germline V gene (reference sequence). The CDR3 region is CASSLGRGQGYEQYF.

The chain employs TRBV6-5 and TRBJ2-5; the D call from TCRdb, TRBD1, cannot be confirmed without DNA. CDR1 and CDR2 from the germline V gene are MNHEY and SVGAGI. CDR3 length equals 13 residues. Here the CDR3 reads CASSPWLSETQYF.

This rearrangement joins TRBV11-2 to TRBJ2-2; the TCRdb D gene call, TRBD1, has no DNA to confirm it. Germline V gene lookup returns CDR1 SGHAT and CDR2 FQNNGV. This CDR3 is built from 15 residues. CDR3 sequence reads: CASSLEIGGSGELFF.

This chain uses TRBV5-1 with TRBJ1-1; TCRdb gives TRBD1 as the D gene, but with no DNA this cannot be confirmed. There are 14 residues in the CDR3. Germline CDR1 SGHRS, CDR2 YFSETQ. The CDR3 loop is CASRPGTTNTEAFF.

This chain joins TRBV7-9 and TRBJ2-5; with no DNA, the TCRdb D assignment of TRBD2 cannot be verified. Germline-derived CDR1 and CDR2 are SEHNR and FQNEAQ (reference sequence). CDR3 size: 15 residues. CDR3 residues: CASSHPDGPGETQYF. The complete variable domain, with remaining parts taken from reference TRBV7-9 and TRBJ2-5, reads DTGVSQNPRHKITKRGQNVTFRCDPISEHNRLYWYRQTLGQGPEFLTYFQNEAQLEKSRLLSDRFSAERPKGSFSTLEIQRTEQGDSAMYLCASSHPDGPGETQYFGPGTRLLVL.

This sequence joins TRBV4-1 and TRBJ1-2; TCRdb outputs TRBD1, but without DNA this stays unchecked. CDR3 length: 17 residues. The germline CDR1 and CDR2 sequences are MGHRA and YSYEKL. CDR3 residues: CASSQDQRAGAGGGYTF.

V gene TRBV13 combines with J gene TRBJ1-3. The CDR3 length is 16 residues. Germline assignment: CDR1 PRHDT and CDR2 FYEKMQ (reference sequence). CDR3 in amino acids: CASSLGLWDSGNTIYF.

The CDR3 sequence: CSVAGTSGTKTYEQYF. The chain employs TRBV29-1 and TRBJ2-7; as DNA is missing, the TRBD2 call by TCRdb cannot be tested. From germline, CDR1 is SQVTM and CDR2 ANQGSEA. The CDR3 contains 16 residues.

J is TRBJ1-3 and V is TRBV12-3 or TRBV12-4; TCRdb designates TRBD1, a call that cannot be tested without DNA. The length of the CDR3 is 16 residues. This chain's CDR3 is CASSEMTGTAGNTIYF.

The chain combines TRBV25-1 with TRBJ1-1. The CDR3 sequence is 13 residues long. Germline-derived CDR1 and CDR2 are MGHDK and SYGVNS. CDR3: CASSERGPTEAFF.

The V and J genes are TRBV11-2 and TRBJ2-7; no DNA is available, so the TRBD2 call from TCRdb remains unchecked. The length of the CDR3 is 21 residues. Germline lookup yields CDR1 SGHAT and CDR2 FQNNGV. This CDR3 is CASSSNLYGLAGERSPYEQYF.

CDR3 in amino acids: CASSQVSGTGESYEQYF. This rearrangement joins TRBV4-1 to TRBJ2-7; the D gene TCRdb calls, TRBD1, cannot be checked with no DNA. CDR1 MGHRA and CDR2 YSYEKL come from the germline V gene. This CDR3 is 17 amino acids long.

The rearrangement uses TRBV20-1 and TRBJ2-4; TCRdb calls TRBD2, which cannot be checked without DNA. This CDR3 contains 13 residues. CDR1 DFQATT and CDR2 SNEGSKA come from the germline V gene (reference sequence). CDR3 sequence reads: CSATPSGVPIQYF.

The V gene is TRBV28, the J gene TRBJ2-1; as DNA is missing, the TRBD2 call by TCRdb cannot be tested. The germline V gene encodes CDR1 MDHEN and CDR2 SYDVKM. The CDR3 totals 14 residues. The CDR3 spells CASGTSGRSSEQFF.

The chain uses TRBV29-1 and TRBJ2-7; the TCRdb call, TRBD1, lacks DNA for checking. The CDR3 has 13 amino acids. Germline CDR1 is SQVTM and CDR2 is ANQGSEA. The CDR3 loop is CSVRGDSFIEQYF.

The V and J genes are TRBV28 and TRBJ1-5. This CDR3 spans 13 amino acids. Germline V gives CDR1 MDHEN, CDR2 SYDVKM. The chain's CDR3 is CATNRGSNQPQHF.

The V and J genes are TRBV4-3 and TRBJ2-3; no DNA is available, so the TRBD1 call from TCRdb remains unchecked. The CDR3 consists of 16 residues. Looked up from germline, CDR1 is LGHNA and CDR2 is YSLEER. The CDR3: CASSQDKRGLTDTQYF.

The CDR3 sequence is CSVEVWQGDNYGYTF. The V call is TRBV29-1, the J call TRBJ1-2; the TRBD1 assignment by TCRdb is unverifiable without DNA. CDR1 SQVTM and CDR2 ANQGSEA come from the germline V gene. This CDR3 region has 15 residues.

V is TRBV5-1 and J is TRBJ2-1. The CDR3 is made up of 16 amino acids. The V gene's germline CDR1 is SGHRS and CDR2 YFSETQ. The CDR3 is CASRTVGSGPYNEQFF. Based on the CDR3 plus reference TRBV5-1 and TRBJ2-1, the full variable domain is KAGVTQTPRYLIKTRGQQVTLSCSPISGHRSVSWYQQTPGQGLQFLFEYFSETQRNKGNFPGRFSGRQFSNSRSEMNVSTLELGDSALYLCASRTVGSGPYNEQFFGPGTRLTVL.

This chain connects TRBV7-9 to TRBJ1-2; TCRdb gives TRBD1 as the D gene, but with no DNA this cannot be confirmed. CDR1 and CDR2 from the germline V gene are SEHNR and FQNEAQ (reference sequence). The CDR3 spans 13 residues. The CDR3 region is CASRMTGSYGYTF.